This record concerns one T cell receptor (beta chain) sequence. RNA transcripts gave rise to amplified TCR beta CDR3 regions. Initially, a first-round RT-PCR of the TCR CDR3 employed the HTBI primer set. A single record per CDR3 protein comes from TCRdb applying MiXCR to the multiplex PCR reads. The sample contains approximately 360,000 distinct CDR3 sequences, more than 15% of which appear only once. This entry comes from a study of T cells in Graves' hyperthyroidism and ophthalmopathy. The germline CDR1 and CDR2 sequences are MNHNS and SASEGT. The ends lost 5 bases at V and 2 bases at J; junction bases unmatched: 6. The CDR3 covers 16 residues.

The sequenced sample was blood. This chain uses TRBV6-1 with TRBJ1-2; 12 bases fit TRBD1. This TCR derives from a woman in her late teens or twenties with Graves' hyperthyroidism that later progressed to Graves' ophthalmopathy. CDR3 region: CASSRDRGQRNYGYTF. The DNA for the CDR3 is TGTGCCAGCAGTCGGGACAGGGGGCAGAGGAACTATGGCTACACCTTC.